The T cell receptor (beta chain) described here comes from a study of identical twins. Whole-study findings and limits: Carriage of fewer insertions was seen in abundant cord blood beta clonotypes, whereas memory repertoires showed none. There is a chance that invariant MAIT and iNKT cells partially muddied zero-insertion analyses. Conclusions leaned on cross-sectional statistical analysis and did not track the same donors over time.

Germline loops: CDR1 LNHNV, CDR2 YYDKDF (reference sequence). CDR3 length equals 16 residues. V was pared by 0 bases and J by 3 bases, with 11 bases between. After template switching added a universal primer site, the resulting cDNA carried unique molecular identifiers. TCRdb ran MiXCR on the 5' RACE reads and lists one entry per CDR3 protein. The sample shows about 530,000 distinct CDR3 sequences, roughly 15% of them seen only once. This clonotype occurred a few times. Its target is not known. This same sample was also taken into another study, of yellow fever vaccine responses in identical twins.

The source is a woman aged 18 to 35 in good health. Source material: CD4+ T cells sorted from blood. The chain has TRBV15 and TRBJ2-2; D is ambiguous. CDR3 nucleotide sequence: TGTGCCACCAGCAGAGATCCCCCACAAGACACCGGGGAGCTGTTTTTT. Translating it yields CATSRDPPQDTGELFF. The full variable domain, in which reference TRBV15 and TRBJ2-2 provide the parts outside the CDR3, is DAMVIQNPRYQVTQFGKPVTLSCSQTLNHNVMYWYQQKSSQAPKLLFHYYDKDFNNEADTPDNFQSRRPNTSFCFLDIRSPGLGDTAMYLCATSRDPPQDTGELFFGEGSRLTVL.